The rows below give T cell receptor beta chains drawn from one sample of a study of CD8 T cells in ankylosing spondylitis. MiXCR, applied by TCRdb to the 5' RACE reads, yields one record per CDR3 protein. The table includes fewer than 550,000 distinct CDR3 sequences, roughly 5.3% detected once. Sequencing was performed on blood, either unsorted or a sorted T cell fraction (not recorded which). All receptors come from a male donor with ankylosing spondylitis. Both conserved end residues are part of each CDR3.

CASSRTSGGDVEQFF TRBV7-3 15 TRBJ2-1
CASSREWRTGELFF TRBV6-1 14 TRBJ2-2
CSAPLSGDFYEQYF TRBV20-1 14 TRBJ2-7
CASSLEGSTYEQYF TRBV7-2 14 TRBJ2-7
CASSPGLAENNEQFF TRBV4-1 15 TRBJ2-1
CSARHRQAYEQYF TRBV20-1 13 TRBJ2-7
CASSPDGPRTEAFF TRBV7-6 14 TRBJ1-1
CASSRRDKQETQYF TRBV7-2 14 TRBJ2-5
CSARGGGSNYEQYF TRBV20-1 14 TRBJ2-7
CASSYGLYEQYF TRBV6-2/TRBV6-3 12 TRBJ2-7
CASSVQGFNRGSPNEQFF TRBV9 18 TRBJ2-1
CASSQDHRAGIIAYEQYF TRBV4-3 18 TRBJ2-7
CASSLVWGTSPYGYTF TRBV5-5 16 TRBJ1-2
CAIAERDMDYYGYTF TRBV10-3 15 TRBJ1-2
CASSSREGGKTEAFF TRBV5-5 15 TRBJ1-1
CAAGAGANVLTF TRBV28 12 TRBJ2-6
CSARGVREDEQFF TRBV20-1 13 TRBJ2-1
CASSLALDPGSIQYF TRBV7-9 15 TRBJ2-4
CSVEIPGPYTDTQYF TRBV29-1 15 TRBJ2-3
CASSLGLAGVINEQFF TRBV7-8 16 TRBJ2-1
CASSLSLYRGRNEKLFF TRBV11-2 17 TRBJ1-4
CASSWGQATNEKLFF TRBV7-2 15 TRBJ1-4
CTFCLYKIRDSYNYGYTF TRBV12-3/TRBV12-4 18 TRBJ1-2
CASSLRGVSYNEQFF TRBV18 15 TRBJ2-1
CASSPLKAGGIYEQYF TRBV5-1 16 TRBJ2-7
CASRLEGAYEQYF TRBV5-1 13 TRBJ2-7
CASSYSRASGREKLFF TRBV6-5 16 TRBJ1-4
CASSQNTEDTQYF TRBV3-1 13 TRBJ2-3
CASSLGATGVQPQHF TRBV5-5 15 TRBJ1-5
CATGQRNQPQHF TRBV28 12 TRBJ1-5
CASSLKRLAGDVRNTQYF TRBV11-2 18 TRBJ2-3
CASSRFGDRSYEQYF TRBV4-2 15 TRBJ2-7
CASSQRNPYNEQFF TRBV27 14 TRBJ2-1
CSVDGGTETQYF TRBV29-1 12 TRBJ2-5
CSASPQATNEKLFF TRBV20-1 14 TRBJ1-4
CASSLNVYEQYF TRBV7-2 12 TRBJ2-7
CASSINGANYGYTF TRBV7-2 14 TRBJ1-2
CASSVGGQGNQPQHF TRBV9 15 TRBJ1-5
CASSVGQSYNEQFF TRBV9 14 TRBJ2-1
CSAPLGRGLNQPQHF TRBV20-1 15 TRBJ1-5
CASSPHAGTEDYNSPLHF TRBV4-2 18 TRBJ1-6
CASSLAGERTQYF TRBV7-7 13 TRBJ2-5